Here is one T cell receptor beta chain with its context. These data belong to a study of blood T cell repertoires in COVID-19. On the study more broadly: Some COVID-19 samples were acute and others convalescent; all came from the United States, Italy and Spain.

The germline V gene has CDR1 LNHDA and CDR2 SQIVND (reference sequence). The CDR3 is made up of 13 amino acids. The V and J ends lost 7 bases and 6 bases respectively, with 15 bases between them. As handled by the study authors: How many nucleated cells were present was estimated from reference gene primer amplification. The table came from immunoSEQ multiplex PCR; TCRdb's copy has only in-frame clones and leaves some out. V, J and clone size derive from that table, while D and trimming were established from the DNA sequence. Of about 100,000 clones detected, roughly 87% appear once; the ten largest clones hold 6.5% to 8%.

Sequencing was carried out using peripheral blood. The TCR sequence derives from a man aged 25-40 years in a cohort sampled during active COVID-19. This chain connects TRBV19 to TRBJ1-1, with a possible D match to TRBD1 (6 bases). The CDR3 protein is CASTKDRSSEAFF. The DNA for the CDR3 is TGTGCCAGTACCAAGGACAGATCCTCTGAAGCTTTCTTT.